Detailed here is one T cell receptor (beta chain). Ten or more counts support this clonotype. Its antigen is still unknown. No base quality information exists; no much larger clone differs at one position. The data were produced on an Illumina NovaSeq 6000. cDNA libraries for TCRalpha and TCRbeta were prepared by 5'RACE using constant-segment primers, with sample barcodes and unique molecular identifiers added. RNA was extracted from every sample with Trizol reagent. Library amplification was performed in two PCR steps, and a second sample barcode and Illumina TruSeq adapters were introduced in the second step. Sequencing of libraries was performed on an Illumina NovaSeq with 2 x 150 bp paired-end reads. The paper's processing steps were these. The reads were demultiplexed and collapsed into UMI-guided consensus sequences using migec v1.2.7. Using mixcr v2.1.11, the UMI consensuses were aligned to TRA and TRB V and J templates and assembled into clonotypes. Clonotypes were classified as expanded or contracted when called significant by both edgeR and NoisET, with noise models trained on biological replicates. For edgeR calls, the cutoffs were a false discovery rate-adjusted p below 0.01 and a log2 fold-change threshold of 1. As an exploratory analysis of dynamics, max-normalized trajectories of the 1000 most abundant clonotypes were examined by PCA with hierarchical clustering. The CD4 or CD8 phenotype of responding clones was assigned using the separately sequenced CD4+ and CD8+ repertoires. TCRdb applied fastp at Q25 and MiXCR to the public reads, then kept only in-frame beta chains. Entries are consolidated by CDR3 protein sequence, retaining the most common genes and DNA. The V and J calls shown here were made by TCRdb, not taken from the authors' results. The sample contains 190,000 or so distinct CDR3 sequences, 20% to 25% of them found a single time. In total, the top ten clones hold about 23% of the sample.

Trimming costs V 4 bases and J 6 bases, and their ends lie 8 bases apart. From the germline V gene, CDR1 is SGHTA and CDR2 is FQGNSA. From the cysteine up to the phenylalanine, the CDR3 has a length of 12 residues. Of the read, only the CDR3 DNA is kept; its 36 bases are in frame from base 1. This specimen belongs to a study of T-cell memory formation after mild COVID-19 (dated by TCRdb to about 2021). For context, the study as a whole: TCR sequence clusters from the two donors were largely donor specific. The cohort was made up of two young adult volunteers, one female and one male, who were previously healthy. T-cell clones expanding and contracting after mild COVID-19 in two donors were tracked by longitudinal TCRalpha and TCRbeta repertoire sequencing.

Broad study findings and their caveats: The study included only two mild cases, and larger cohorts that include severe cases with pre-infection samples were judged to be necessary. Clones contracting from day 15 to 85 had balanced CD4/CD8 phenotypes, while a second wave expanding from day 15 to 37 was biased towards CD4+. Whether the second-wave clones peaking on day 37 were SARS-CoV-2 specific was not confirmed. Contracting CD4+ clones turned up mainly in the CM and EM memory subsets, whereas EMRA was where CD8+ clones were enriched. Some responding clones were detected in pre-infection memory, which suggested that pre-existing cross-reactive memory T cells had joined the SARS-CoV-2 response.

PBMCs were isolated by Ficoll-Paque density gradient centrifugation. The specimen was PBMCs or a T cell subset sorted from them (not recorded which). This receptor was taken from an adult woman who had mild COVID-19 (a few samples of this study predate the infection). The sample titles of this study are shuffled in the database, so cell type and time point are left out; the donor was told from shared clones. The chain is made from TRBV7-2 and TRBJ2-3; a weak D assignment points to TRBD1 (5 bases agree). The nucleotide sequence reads TGTGCCAGCAGCTCAGGGCGGGATACGCAGTATTTT. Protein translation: CASSSGRDTQYF.